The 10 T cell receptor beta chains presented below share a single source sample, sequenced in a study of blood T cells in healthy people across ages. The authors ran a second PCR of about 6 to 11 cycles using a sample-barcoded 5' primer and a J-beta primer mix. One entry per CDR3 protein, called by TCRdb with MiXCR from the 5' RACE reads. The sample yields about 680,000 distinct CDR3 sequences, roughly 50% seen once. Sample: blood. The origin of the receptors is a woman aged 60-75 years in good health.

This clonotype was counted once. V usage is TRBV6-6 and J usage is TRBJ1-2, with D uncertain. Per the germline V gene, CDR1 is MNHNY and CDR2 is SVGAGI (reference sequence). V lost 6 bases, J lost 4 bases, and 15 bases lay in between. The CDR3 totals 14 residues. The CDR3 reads CASSPEQRTYGYTF. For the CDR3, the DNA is TGTGCCAGCAGCCCTGAACAGAGGACCTATGGCTACACCTTC.

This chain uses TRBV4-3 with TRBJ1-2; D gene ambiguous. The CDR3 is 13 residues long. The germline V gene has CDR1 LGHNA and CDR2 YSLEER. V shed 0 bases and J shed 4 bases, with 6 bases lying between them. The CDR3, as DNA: TGCGCCAGCAGCCAAGAGGGGTCCTATGGCTACACCTTC. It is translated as CASSQEGSYGYTF.

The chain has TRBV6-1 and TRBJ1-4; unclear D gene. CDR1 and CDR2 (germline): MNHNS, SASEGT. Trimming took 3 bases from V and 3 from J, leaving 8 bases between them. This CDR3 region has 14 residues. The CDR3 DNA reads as TGTGCCAGCAGTGATACGGGTTCTAATGAAAAACTGTTTTTT. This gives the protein CASSDTGSNEKLFF.

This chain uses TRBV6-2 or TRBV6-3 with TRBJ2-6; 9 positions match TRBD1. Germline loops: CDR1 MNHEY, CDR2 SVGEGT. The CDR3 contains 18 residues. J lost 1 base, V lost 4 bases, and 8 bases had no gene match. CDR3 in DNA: TGTGCCAGCAGTTTGGACAGGGGCCCGGGTTCTGGGGCCAACGTCCTGACTTTC. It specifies CASSLDRGPGSGANVLTF.

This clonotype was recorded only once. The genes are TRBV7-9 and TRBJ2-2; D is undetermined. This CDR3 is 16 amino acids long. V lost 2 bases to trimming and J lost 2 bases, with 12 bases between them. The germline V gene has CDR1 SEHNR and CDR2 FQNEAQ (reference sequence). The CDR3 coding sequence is TGTGCCAGCAGCTTAAGGGCTCCAGGAAACACCGGGGAGCTGTTTTTT. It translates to CASSLRAPGNTGELFF.

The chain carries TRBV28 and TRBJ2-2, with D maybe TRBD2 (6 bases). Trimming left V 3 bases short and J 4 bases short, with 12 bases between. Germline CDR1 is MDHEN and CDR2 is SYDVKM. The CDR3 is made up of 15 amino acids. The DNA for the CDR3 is TGTGCCAGCAGTTTGGGAAGGGACTCCACCGGGGAGCTGTTTTTT. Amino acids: CASSLGRDSTGELFF.

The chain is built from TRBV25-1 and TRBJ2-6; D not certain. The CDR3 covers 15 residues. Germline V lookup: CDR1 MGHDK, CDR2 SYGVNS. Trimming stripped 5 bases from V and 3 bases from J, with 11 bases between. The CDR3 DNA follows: TGTGCCAGCAGTATATATGGGGTTGGGGCCAACGTCCTGACTTTC. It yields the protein CASSIYGVGANVLTF.

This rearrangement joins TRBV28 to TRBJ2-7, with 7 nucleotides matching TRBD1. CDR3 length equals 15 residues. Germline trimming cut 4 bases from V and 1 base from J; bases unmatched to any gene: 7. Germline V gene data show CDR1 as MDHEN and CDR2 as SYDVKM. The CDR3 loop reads CASSSGTDTSYEQYF. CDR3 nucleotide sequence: TGTGCCAGCAGTTCCGGGACAGATACTTCCTACGAGCAGTACTTC.

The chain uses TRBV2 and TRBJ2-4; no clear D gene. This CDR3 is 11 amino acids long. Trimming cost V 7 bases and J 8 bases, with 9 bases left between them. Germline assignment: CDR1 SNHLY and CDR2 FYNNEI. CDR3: CASKARDIQYF. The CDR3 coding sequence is TGTGCCAGCAAGGCTAGGGACATTCAGTACTTC.

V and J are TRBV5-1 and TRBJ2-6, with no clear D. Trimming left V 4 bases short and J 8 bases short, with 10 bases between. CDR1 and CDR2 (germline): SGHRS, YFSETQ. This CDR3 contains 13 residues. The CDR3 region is CASSPSDPNVLTF. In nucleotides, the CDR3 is TGCGCCAGCAGCCCCAGTGATCCCAACGTCCTGACTTTC.